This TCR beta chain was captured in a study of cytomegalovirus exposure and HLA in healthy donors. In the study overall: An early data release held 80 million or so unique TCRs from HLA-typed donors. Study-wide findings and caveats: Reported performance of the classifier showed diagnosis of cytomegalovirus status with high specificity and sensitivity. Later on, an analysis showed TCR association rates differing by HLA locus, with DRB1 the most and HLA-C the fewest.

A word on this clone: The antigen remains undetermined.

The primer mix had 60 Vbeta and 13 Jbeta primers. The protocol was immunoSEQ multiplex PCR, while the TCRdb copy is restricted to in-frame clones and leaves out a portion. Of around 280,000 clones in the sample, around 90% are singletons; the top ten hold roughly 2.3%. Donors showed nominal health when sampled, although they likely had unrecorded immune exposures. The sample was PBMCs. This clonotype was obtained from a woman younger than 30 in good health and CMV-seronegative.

The CDR3 protein is CASSLTAGPETQYF. DNA of the CDR3: TGTGCCAGCAGCTTAACGGCAGGGCCAGAGACCCAGTACTTC. The rearrangement uses TRBV7-9 and TRBJ2-5; perhaps TRBD1 as D (5 bases). The germline V and J ends were trimmed by 2 bases and 4 bases, with 11 bases remaining between them. Germline V gives CDR1 SEHNR, CDR2 FQNEAQ (reference sequence). The CDR3 is 14 residues long. The whole variable domain, filled in from reference TRBV7-9 and TRBJ2-5, reads DTGVSQNPRHKITKRGQNVTFRCDPISEHNRLYWYRQTLGQGPEFLTYFQNEAQLEKSRLLSDRFSAERPKGSFSTLEIQRTEQGDSAMYLCASSLTAGPETQYFGPGTRLLVL.